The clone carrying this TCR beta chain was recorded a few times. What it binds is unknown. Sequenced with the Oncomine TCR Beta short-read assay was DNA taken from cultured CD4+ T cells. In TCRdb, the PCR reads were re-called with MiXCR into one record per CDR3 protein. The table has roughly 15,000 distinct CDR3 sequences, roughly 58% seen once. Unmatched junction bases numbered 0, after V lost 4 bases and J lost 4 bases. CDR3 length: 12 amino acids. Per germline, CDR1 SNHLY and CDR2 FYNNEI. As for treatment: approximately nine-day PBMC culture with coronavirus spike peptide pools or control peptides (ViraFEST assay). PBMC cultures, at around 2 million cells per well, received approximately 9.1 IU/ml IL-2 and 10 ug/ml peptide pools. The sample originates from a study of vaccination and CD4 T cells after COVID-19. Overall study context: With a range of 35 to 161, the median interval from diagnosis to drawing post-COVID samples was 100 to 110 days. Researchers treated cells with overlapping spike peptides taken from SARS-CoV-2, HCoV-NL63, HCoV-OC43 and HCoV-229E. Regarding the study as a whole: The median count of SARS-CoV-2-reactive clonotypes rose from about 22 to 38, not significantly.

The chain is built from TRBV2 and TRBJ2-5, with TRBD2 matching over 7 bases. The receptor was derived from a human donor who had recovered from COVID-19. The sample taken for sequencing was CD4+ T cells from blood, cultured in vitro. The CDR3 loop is CASSASGETQYF. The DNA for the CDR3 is TGTGCCAGCAGTGCTAGCGGAGAGACCCAGTACTTC.